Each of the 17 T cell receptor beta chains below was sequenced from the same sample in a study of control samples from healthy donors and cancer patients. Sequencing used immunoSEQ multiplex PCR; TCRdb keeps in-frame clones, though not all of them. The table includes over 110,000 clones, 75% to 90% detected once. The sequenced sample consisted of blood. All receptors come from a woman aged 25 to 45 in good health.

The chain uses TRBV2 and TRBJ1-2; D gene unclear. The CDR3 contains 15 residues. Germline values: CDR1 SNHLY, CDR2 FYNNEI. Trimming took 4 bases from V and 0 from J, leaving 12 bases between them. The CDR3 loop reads CASSGGRGANYGYTF. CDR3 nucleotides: TGTGCCAGCAGTGGAGGGCGGGGAGCTAACTATGGCTACACCTTC.

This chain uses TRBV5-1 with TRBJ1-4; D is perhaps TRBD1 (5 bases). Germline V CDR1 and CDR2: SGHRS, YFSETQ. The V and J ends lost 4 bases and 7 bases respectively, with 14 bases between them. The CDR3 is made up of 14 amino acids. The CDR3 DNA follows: TGCGCCAGCAGCGCCCGGGAGGGGATTGAAAAACTGTTTTTT. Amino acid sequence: CASSAREGIEKLFF.

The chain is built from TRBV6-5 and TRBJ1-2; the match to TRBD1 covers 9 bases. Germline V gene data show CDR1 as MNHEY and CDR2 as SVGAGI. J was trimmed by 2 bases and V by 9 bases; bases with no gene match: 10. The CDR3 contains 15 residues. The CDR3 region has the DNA TGTGCCAGTAAGAGGGACAGGGAGGGGAACTATGGCTACACCTTC. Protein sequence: CASKRDREGNYGYTF.

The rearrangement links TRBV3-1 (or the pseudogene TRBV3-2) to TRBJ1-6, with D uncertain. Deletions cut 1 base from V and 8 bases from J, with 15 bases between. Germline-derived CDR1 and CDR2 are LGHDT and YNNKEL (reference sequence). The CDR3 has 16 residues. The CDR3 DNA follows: TGTGCCAGCAGCCAAGGGGGTAGGCGGGCCCATTCACCCCTCCACTTT. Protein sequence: CASSQGGRRAHSPLHF.

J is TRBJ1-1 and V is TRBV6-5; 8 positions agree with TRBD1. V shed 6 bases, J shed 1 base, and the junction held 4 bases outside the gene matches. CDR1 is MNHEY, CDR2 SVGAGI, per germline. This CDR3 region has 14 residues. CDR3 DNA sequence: TGTGCCAGCAGCTACGGGACAGGGAACACTGAAGCTTTCTTT. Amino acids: CASSYGTGNTEAFF.

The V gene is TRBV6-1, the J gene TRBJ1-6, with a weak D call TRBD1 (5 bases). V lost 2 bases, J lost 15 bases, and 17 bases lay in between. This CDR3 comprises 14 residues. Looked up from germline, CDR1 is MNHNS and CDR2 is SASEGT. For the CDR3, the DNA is TGTGCCAGCAGTGAATTGGTGGGACTGACGGGCCTCCACTTT. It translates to CASSELVGLTGLHF.

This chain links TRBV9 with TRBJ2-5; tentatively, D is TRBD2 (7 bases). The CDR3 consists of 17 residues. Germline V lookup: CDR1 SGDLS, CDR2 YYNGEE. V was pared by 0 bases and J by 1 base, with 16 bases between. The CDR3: CASSVGRGASSQETQYF. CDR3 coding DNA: TGTGCCAGCAGCGTAGGCCGGGGGGCGAGTTCCCAAGAGACCCAGTACTTC.

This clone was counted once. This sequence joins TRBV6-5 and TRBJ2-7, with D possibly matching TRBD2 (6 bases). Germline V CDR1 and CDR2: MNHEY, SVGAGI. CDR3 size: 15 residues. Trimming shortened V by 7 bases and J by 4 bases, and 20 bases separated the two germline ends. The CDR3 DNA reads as TGTGCCAGCAACCGAAAGACTAGGGAATTTTACGAGCAGTACTTC. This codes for CASNRKTREFYEQYF.

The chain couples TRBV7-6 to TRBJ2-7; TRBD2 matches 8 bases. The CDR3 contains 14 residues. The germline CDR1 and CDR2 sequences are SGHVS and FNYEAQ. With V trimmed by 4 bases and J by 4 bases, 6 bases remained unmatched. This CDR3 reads CASSYSGTNYEQYF. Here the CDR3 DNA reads TGTGCCAGCAGCTATAGCGGGACCAATTACGAGCAGTACTTC. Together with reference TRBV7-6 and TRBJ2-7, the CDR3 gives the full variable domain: GAGVSQSPRYKVTKRGQDVALRCDPISGHVSLYWYRQALGQGPEFLTYFNYEAQQDKSGLPNDRFSAERPEGSISTLTIQRTEQRDSAMYRCASSYSGTNYEQYFGPGTRLTVT.

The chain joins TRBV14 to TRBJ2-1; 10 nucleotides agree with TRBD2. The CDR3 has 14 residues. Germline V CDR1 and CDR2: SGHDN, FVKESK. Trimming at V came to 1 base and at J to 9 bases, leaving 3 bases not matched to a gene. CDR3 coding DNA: TGTGCCAGCAGCCAAGCTAGCGGGAGTGGTGAGCAGTTCTTC. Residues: CASSQASGSGEQFF. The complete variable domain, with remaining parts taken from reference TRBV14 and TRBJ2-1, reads EAGVTQFPSHSVIEKGQTVTLRCDPISGHDNLYWYRRVMGKEIKFLLHFVKESKQDESGMPNNRFLAERTGGTYSTLKVQPAELEDSGVYFCASSQASGSGEQFFGPGTRLTVL.

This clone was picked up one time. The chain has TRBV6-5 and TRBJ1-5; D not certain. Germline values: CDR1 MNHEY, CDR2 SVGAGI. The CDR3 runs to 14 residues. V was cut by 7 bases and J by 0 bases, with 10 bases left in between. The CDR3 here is CASNLKGSNQPQHF. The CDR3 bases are TGTGCCAGCAATCTAAAGGGTAGCAATCAGCCCCAGCATTTT.

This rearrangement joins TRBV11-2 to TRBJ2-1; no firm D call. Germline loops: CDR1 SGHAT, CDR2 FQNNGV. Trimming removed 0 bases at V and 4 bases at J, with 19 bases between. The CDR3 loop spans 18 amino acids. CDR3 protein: CASSLDRAPADQYNEQFF. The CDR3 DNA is TGTGCCAGCAGCTTAGATCGAGCCCCCGCTGACCAATACAATGAGCAGTTCTTC.

The CDR3 bases are TGTGCCAGCAGCTTGGGACCGGGGGGGAATCAGCCCCAGCATTTT. Translation gives CASSLGPGGNQPQHF. This chain uses TRBV5-4 with TRBJ1-5; tentatively, D is TRBD1 (5 bases). Trimming took 0 bases from V and 4 from J, leaving 11 bases between them. The CDR3 contains 15 residues. Germline CDR1 and CDR2: SGHNT and YYREEE (reference sequence).

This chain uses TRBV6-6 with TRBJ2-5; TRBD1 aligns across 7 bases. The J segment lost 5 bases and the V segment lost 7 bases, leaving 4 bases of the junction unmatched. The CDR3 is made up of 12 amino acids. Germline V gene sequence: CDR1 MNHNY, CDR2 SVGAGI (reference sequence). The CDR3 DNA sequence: TGTGCCAGCAAAGGGGGCGCCGAGACCCAGTACTTC. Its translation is CASKGGAETQYF.

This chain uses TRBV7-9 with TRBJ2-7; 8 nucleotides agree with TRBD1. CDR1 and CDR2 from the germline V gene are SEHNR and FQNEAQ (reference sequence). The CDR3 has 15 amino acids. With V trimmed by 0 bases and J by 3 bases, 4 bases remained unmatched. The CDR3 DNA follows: TGTGCCAGCAGCTTAGCGCGGGACAGGTACTACGAGCAGTACTTC. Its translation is CASSLARDRYYEQYF.

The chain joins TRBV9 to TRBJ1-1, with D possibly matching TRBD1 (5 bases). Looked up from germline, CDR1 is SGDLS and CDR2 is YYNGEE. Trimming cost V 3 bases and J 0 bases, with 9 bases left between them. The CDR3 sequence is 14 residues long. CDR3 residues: CASSATVMNTEAFF. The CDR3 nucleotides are TGTGCCAGCAGCGCGACAGTTATGAACACTGAAGCTTTCTTT. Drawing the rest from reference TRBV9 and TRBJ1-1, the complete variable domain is DSGVTQTPKHLITATGQRVTLRCSPRSGDLSVYWYQQSLDQGLQFLIQYYNGEERAKGNILERFSAQQFPDLHSELNLSSLELGDSALYFCASSATVMNTEAFFGQGTRLTVV.

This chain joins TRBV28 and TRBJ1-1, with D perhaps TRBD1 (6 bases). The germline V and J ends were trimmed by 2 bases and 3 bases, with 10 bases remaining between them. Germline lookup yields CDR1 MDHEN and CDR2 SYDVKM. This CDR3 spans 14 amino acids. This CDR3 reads CASSLSRGDTEAFF. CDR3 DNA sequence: TGTGCCAGCAGTTTAAGCAGGGGAGACACTGAAGCTTTCTTT.